A selection of T cell receptor beta chains follows, all from one sample in a study of identifying expanded T cells in peripheral blood. Clones were read by immunoSEQ multiplex PCR, and TCRdb kept only the in-frame ones, dropping some. This sample has about 91,000 clones, with approximately 90% found just once. The sequencing sample was made of blood. The receptors come from a person between 18 and 70 years old in good health. Each CDR3 is given with its conserved first and last residue. A D gene is named only where the DNA matches it firmly. Some rows have no size entry. The others give once, few or many, or a class for an expanded clone.

j_call | clone_size | v_call | d_call | cdr3_nt | cdr3_aa
TRBJ2-6 | NA | TRBV6-4 | NA | TGTGCCAGCAGTGAAGTTCCGAGCTCTGGGGCCAACGTCCTGACTTTC | CASSEVPSSGANVLTF
TRBJ2-7 | once | TRBV5-4 | TRBD2 | TGTGCCAGCAGCCGTACCGGGACTATCTCCTACGAGCAGTACTTC | CASSRTGTISYEQYF
TRBJ1-2 | NA | TRBV5-1 | TRBD1 | TGCGCCAGCAGCTTGGGGACAGGTCCTTCTTTCTATGGCTACACCTTC | CASSLGTGPSFYGYTF
TRBJ1-3 | NA | TRBV6-5 | NA | TGTGCCAGCAGCCGATCAGGGATAACTGGAAACACCATATATTTT | CASSRSGITGNTIYF
TRBJ1-4 | NA | TRBV6-5 | NA | TGTGCCAGCAGTTACCGGGGGAGAGAAAAACTGTTTTTT | CASSYRGREKLFF
TRBJ2-3 | NA | TRBV11-3 | TRBD1 | TGTGCCAGCAGCTTGGGTAGCAGGGGGCACACAGATACGCAGTATTTT | CASSLGSRGHTDTQYF
TRBJ2-2 | NA | TRBV29-1 | NA | TGCAGCGTAGACACAGGGGAGGGTAGCCAAGGAACCACCGGGGAGCTGTTTTTT | CSVDTGEGSQGTTGELFF
TRBJ2-7 | NA | TRBV19 | NA | TGTGCCAGTAGTATAGTCCCGGGGTCCTACGAGCAGTACTTC | CASSIVPGSYEQYF
TRBJ1-3 | NA | TRBV6-5 | NA | TGTGCCAGCAGTCCCCCCCGGGTTGGAAACACCATATATTTT | CASSPPRVGNTIYF
TRBJ2-3 | NA | TRBV29-1 | TRBD2 | TGCAGCGTGACTAGCGAAGAAACAGATACGCAGTATTTT | CSVTSEETDTQYF
TRBJ1-3 | NA | TRBV4-1 | NA | TGCGCCAGCAAAGAGGGAAACACCATATATTTT | CASKEGNTIYF
TRBJ2-3 | once | TRBV9 | TRBD2 | TGTGCCAGCAGCGTAGGAGTAACTAGCGGTGGCACAGATACGCAGTATTTT | CASSVGVTSGGTDTQYF
TRBJ2-1 | NA | TRBV5-1 | TRBD2 | TGCGCCAGCAGCTTGGTGGCGGGAGGGAACAATGAGCAGTTCTTC | CASSLVAGGNNEQFF
TRBJ2-7 | NA | TRBV19 | TRBD1 | TGTGCCAGTAGCTACCGTAGGACAGGAGACTACGAGCAGTACTTC | CASSYRRTGDYEQYF
TRBJ1-1 | NA | TRBV4-1 | NA | TGCGCCAGCAGGTTAAACAGGGACACTGAAGCTTTCTTT | CASRLNRDTEAFF
TRBJ2-7 | NA | TRBV18 | NA | TGTGCCAGCTCCCAAGGACCATATCGACCCGAGCAATACTTC | CASSQGPYRPEQYF
TRBJ2-7 | NA | TRBV6-6 | NA | TGTGCCAGCAGCAGAGGGGTGGGAGACTACGAGCAGTACTTC | CASSRGVGDYEQYF